This T cell receptor beta chain was captured by sequencing in a study of T cell responses to AZD1222 COVID-19 vaccine. V shed 0 bases and J shed 0 bases, with 4 bases lying between them. Germline-derived CDR1 and CDR2 are SGHRS and YFSETQ. The CDR3 spans 14 residues. This clone came up once. The repertoire was sequenced with immunoSEQ multiplex PCR; TCRdb's copy has only in-frame clones and lacks some. The repertoire holds roughly 120,000 clones, with 90% to 95% as singletons. The rearrangement uses TRBV5-1 and TRBJ1-3; D unresolved. The starting material was peripheral blood, obtained on day 0 of AZD1222 vaccination. The TCR originated in an adult in good health. CDR3 sequence (DNA): TGCGCCAGCAGCTTGGGGAGCTCTGGAAACACCATATATTTT. It is translated as CASSLGSSGNTIYF.